Listed here are 20 T cell receptor beta chains from one sample, sequenced in a study of Ad26.COV2.S vaccination and SARS-CoV-2 variants. Produced via immunoSEQ multiplex PCR; TCRdb's table is partial and in-frame only. The sample comprises some 520,000 clones, approximately 90% of which are singletons, and over 10% rests with the top ten. Sample treatment: some 19 received Ad26.COV2.S at low or high dose, single or two shots; 5 received placebo; per-sample allocation not given. At day 63 after the first vaccine or placebo injection, samples were drawn. The specimen was peripheral blood, collected in a trial of Ad26.COV2.S vaccine versus placebo. The receptors were gathered from a person between 18 and 59 years old who received the Ad26.COV2.S COVID-19 vaccine or a placebo.

This chain connects TRBV9 to TRBJ1-2; D unclear. Looked up from germline, CDR1 is SGDLS and CDR2 is YYNGEE. V lost 0 bases and J 5 bases, leaving 11 bases between the germline ends. This CDR3 has 14 amino acids. The CDR3 nucleotides are TGTGCCAGCAGCGTAGAAGGACGGCATTATGGCTACACCTTC. Translation: CASSVEGRHYGYTF.

The chain couples TRBV7-6 to TRBJ2-2; D is possibly TRBD1 (6 bases). V lost 1 base, J lost 7 bases, and 10 bases lay in between. Germline V gene sequence: CDR1 SGHVS, CDR2 FNYEAQ. This CDR3 has 14 residues. As DNA, the CDR3 is TGTGCCAGCAGCTTAGTACAGGGCGGCGGGGAGCTGTTTTTT. Its translation is CASSLVQGGGELFF. Combining the CDR3 with reference TRBV7-6 and TRBJ2-2 gives the whole variable domain GAGVSQSPRYKVTKRGQDVALRCDPISGHVSLYWYRQALGQGPEFLTYFNYEAQQDKSGLPNDRFSAERPEGSISTLTIQRTEQRDSAMYRCASSLVQGGGELFFGEGSRLTVL.

The rearrangement joins TRBV15 to TRBJ2-7, with D uncertain. The germline V gene encodes CDR1 LNHNV and CDR2 YYDKDF (reference sequence). The V gene lost 0 bases and the J gene lost 6 bases, with 15 bases spanning the gap. The CDR3 is made up of 15 amino acids. Here the CDR3 reads CATSREGSGLREQYF. The DNA for the CDR3 is TGTGCCACCAGCAGAGAAGGGTCGGGTTTACGCGAGCAGTACTTC.

The chain combines TRBV5-1 with TRBJ2-7; D may match TRBD1 or TRBD2 (6 bases each). The germline gives CDR1 SGHRS, CDR2 YFSETQ. The CDR3 has 14 residues. V lost 7 bases, J lost 2 bases, and 16 bases lay in between. For the CDR3, the DNA is TGCGCCAGCGCGGTAGGGGGGCCCACCTACGAGCAGTACTTC. It translates to CASAVGGPTYEQYF.

The gene calls are TRBV6-2 or TRBV6-3 and TRBJ1-2, with 8 bases matching TRBD1. The CDR3 is 17 residues long. The germline CDR1 and CDR2 sequences are MNHEY and SVGEGT. Unmatched junction bases numbered 12, after V lost 2 bases and J lost 4 bases. CDR3 sequence reads: CASSYRPLTGVSYGYTF. The CDR3 DNA sequence: TGTGCCAGCAGTTACCGACCTCTGACAGGGGTCTCCTATGGCTACACCTTC.

The V gene is TRBV7-8, the J gene TRBJ2-7; the D is unclear. The ends were cut back, 5 bases at V and 3 bases at J, with 8 bases in the middle. The CDR3 covers 12 residues. Germline CDR1 and CDR2: SGHVS and FQNEAQ. The CDR3 region is CASSRTDYEQYF. As DNA, the CDR3 is TGTGCCAGCAGCCGGACCGACTACGAGCAGTACTTC.

DNA for the CDR3: TGCAGCGTCCGAGGAGGGACCACCAACGTCCTGACTTTC. Protein: CSVRGGTTNVLTF. The V and J genes are TRBV29-1 and TRBJ2-6; D might be TRBD2 (6 bases). The germline V gene encodes CDR1 SQVTM and CDR2 ANQGSEA. Trimming removed 6 bases at V and 8 bases at J, with 14 bases between. The CDR3 covers 13 residues.

This chain links TRBV27 with TRBJ1-4, with TRBD1 matching 10 bases. J lost 3 bases, V lost 5 bases, and 9 bases had no gene match. Germline CDR1 is MNHEY and CDR2 is SMNVEV (reference sequence). The CDR3 extends over 17 amino acids. The CDR3 sequence is CASSGFGQGVPNEKLFF. CDR3 in DNA: TGTGCCAGCAGTGGCTTCGGACAGGGGGTCCCTAATGAAAAACTGTTTTTT.

Remarks on this clone: Compared with germline, one end of the junction differs, possibly owing to a read error. The rearrangement joins TRBV9 to TRBJ2-7; 12 bases are shared with TRBD2. CDR3 length: 13 residues. Germline V CDR1 and CDR2: SGDLS, YYNGEE. The CDR3 sequence: CASSVVGLAGGSF. The CDR3 nucleotides are TGTGCCAGCAGCGTAGTCGGGCTAGCGGGAGGGAGCTTC.

CDR3 region: CASSLSSGLGINQPQHF. The CDR3, as DNA: TGTGCCAGCAGTTTGTCCTCCGGGCTGGGGATCAATCAGCCCCAGCATTTT. The chain uses TRBV28 and TRBJ1-5; D is uncertain. The CDR3 extends over 17 amino acids. The V gene's germline CDR1 is MDHEN and CDR2 SYDVKM. V was clipped by 3 bases and J by 3 bases, with 18 bases between them. Looking up the rest from reference TRBV28 and TRBJ1-5 gives the full variable domain: DVKVTQSSRYLVKRTGEKVFLECVQDMDHENMFWYRQDPGLGLRLIYFSYDVKMKEKGDIPEGYSVSREKKERFSLILESASTNQTSMYLCASSLSSGLGINQPQHFGDGTRLSIL.

The J gene is TRBJ1-5, the V gene TRBV19; D possibly corresponds to TRBD1 (5 bases). Germline loops: CDR1 LNHDA, CDR2 SQIVND (reference sequence). Between the trimmed V and J ends, which lost 5 bases and 4 bases, there was a span of 18 bases. This CDR3 region has 16 residues. The CDR3: CASSARRRGFNQPQHF. CDR3 coding DNA: TGTGCCAGTAGTGCTCGGAGGAGGGGCTTTAATCAGCCCCAGCATTTT.

V usage is TRBV4-1 and J usage is TRBJ2-3; possible D gene TRBD2, 5 bases. Germline V gene lookup returns CDR1 MGHRA and CDR2 YSYEKL. The CDR3 consists of 15 residues. Trimming left V 1 base short and J 2 bases short, with 10 bases between. DNA of the CDR3: TGCGCCAGCAGCCAAGTGTCAGCGGACACAGATACGCAGTATTTT. This sequence encodes CASSQVSADTDTQYF.

The chain links TRBV30 to TRBJ1-2, with D maybe TRBD1 (5 bases). Germline assignment: CDR1 GTSNPN and CDR2 SVGIG (reference sequence). The V end lost 2 bases, the J end lost 4 bases, and 14 bases lay between the germline ends. The length of the CDR3 is 14 residues. The CDR3 DNA reads as TGTGCCTGGAGTCCATCAGGGAGAAGCTATGGCTACACCTTC. Residues: CAWSPSGRSYGYTF.

The chain is built from TRBV7-2 and TRBJ2-7; TRBD2 agrees at 12 bases. V lost 5 bases, J lost 2 bases, and 10 bases stayed unmatched. Germline CDR1 is SGHTA and CDR2 is FQGNSA. The CDR3 loop spans 17 amino acids. CDR3 protein: CASSPGLAGRMTYEQYF. CDR3 in DNA: TGTGCCAGCAGCCCAGGACTAGCGGGGAGAATGACCTACGAGCAGTACTTC.

The chain is built from TRBV4-1 and TRBJ2-5; 10 positions agree with TRBD2. CDR3 length: 15 amino acids. J gave up 5 bases and V 5 bases, and 8 bases lay outside the gene matches. Germline CDR1 and CDR2: MGHRA and YSYEKL. This CDR3 is CASSGLAGVLETQYF. The DNA of the CDR3 is TGCGCCAGCAGCGGGCTAGCGGGAGTTTTGGAGACCCAGTACTTC.

The gene calls are TRBV3-1 (or the pseudogene TRBV3-2) and TRBJ2-7; 11 bases are shared with TRBD2. Germline loops: CDR1 LGHDT, CDR2 YNNKEL (reference sequence). The CDR3 is 14 residues long. With 1 base clipped from V and 6 bases from J, the junction kept 2 bases outside the gene matches. The CDR3 protein is CASSQVGTSGEQYF. Written as DNA, the CDR3 is TGTGCCAGCAGCCAAGTCGGGACTAGCGGCGAGCAGTACTTC.

This chain links TRBV9 with TRBJ1-4; the D gene is possibly TRBD1 (5 bases). The V end lost 2 bases, the J end lost 8 bases, and 13 bases lay between the germline ends. The germline CDR1 and CDR2 sequences are SGDLS and YYNGEE. This CDR3 is built from 14 residues. CDR3 sequence: CASSVLAGGEKLFF. CDR3 coding DNA: TGTGCCAGCAGCGTCCTGGCCGGGGGGGAAAAACTGTTTTTT.

The gene calls are TRBV15 and TRBJ1-1; D remains ambiguous. The CDR3 has 13 residues. CDR1 and CDR2 (germline): LNHNV, YYDKDF (reference sequence). V was pared by 0 bases and J by 6 bases, with 8 bases between. The CDR3 region is CATSRDITAEAFF. In nucleotides, the CDR3 is TGTGCCACCAGCAGAGATATAACAGCTGAAGCTTTCTTT. The variable domain in full, completed from reference TRBV15 and TRBJ1-1, reads DAMVIQNPRYQVTQFGKPVTLSCSQTLNHNVMYWYQQKSSQAPKLLFHYYDKDFNNEADTPDNFQSRRPNTSFCFLDIRSPGLGDTAMYLCATSRDITAEAFFGQGTRLTVV.

V gene TRBV5-5 combines with J gene TRBJ2-6; D gene unclear. V lost 4 bases to trimming and J lost 0 bases, with 5 bases between them. Germline V gene lookup returns CDR1 SGHKS and CDR2 YYEKEE (reference sequence). CDR3 size: 14 residues. The CDR3 DNA follows: TGTGCCAGCAGCCCCGTCTCTGGGGCCAACGTCCTGACTTTC. Its protein is CASSPVSGANVLTF.

The chain joins TRBV10-3 to TRBJ2-7; 8 nucleotides match TRBD2. Germline assignment: CDR1 ENHRY and CDR2 SYGVKD. The V gene end was trimmed by 6 bases and the J gene end by 4 bases; junction bases not matched to a gene: 11. This CDR3 has 15 amino acids. Written as DNA, the CDR3 is TGTGCCATCAGGGAGAGCGGGAGTCTGGAATACGAGCAGTACTTC. Translating it yields CAIRESGSLEYEQYF.